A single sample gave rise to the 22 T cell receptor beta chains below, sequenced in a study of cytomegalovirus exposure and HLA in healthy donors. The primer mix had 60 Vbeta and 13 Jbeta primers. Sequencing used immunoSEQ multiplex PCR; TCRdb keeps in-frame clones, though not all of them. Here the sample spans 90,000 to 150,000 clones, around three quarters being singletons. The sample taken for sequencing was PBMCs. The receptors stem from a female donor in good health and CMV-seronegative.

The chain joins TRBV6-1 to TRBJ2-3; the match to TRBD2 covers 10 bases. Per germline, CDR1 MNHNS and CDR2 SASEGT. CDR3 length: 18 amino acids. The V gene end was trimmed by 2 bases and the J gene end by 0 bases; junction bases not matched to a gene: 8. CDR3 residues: CASSEFAPSGGSTDTQYF. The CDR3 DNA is TGTGCCAGCAGTGAATTTGCCCCTAGCGGGGGAAGCACAGATACGCAGTATTTT.

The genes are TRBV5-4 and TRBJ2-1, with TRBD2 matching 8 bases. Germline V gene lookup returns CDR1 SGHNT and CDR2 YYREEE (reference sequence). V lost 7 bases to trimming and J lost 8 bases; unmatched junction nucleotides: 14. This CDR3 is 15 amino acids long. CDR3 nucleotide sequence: TGTGCCAGCCTCCCAGCCGGGGGGGCTTTGGATGAGCAGTTCTTC. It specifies CASLPAGGALDEQFF. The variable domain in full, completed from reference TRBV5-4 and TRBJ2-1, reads ETGVTQSPTHLIKTRGQQVTLRCSSQSGHNTVSWYQQALGQGPQFIFQYYREEENGRGNFPPRFSGLQFPNYSSELNVNALELDDSALYLCASLPAGGALDEQFFGPGTRLTVL.

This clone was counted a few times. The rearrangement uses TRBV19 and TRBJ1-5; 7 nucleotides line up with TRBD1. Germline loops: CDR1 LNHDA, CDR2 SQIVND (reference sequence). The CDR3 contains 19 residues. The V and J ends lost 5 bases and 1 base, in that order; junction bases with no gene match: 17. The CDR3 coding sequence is TGTGCCAGTAGTGTCCTGACAGGGAGCGACGATGTCAGCAATCAGCCCCAGCATTTT. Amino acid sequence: CASSVLTGSDDVSNQPQHF.

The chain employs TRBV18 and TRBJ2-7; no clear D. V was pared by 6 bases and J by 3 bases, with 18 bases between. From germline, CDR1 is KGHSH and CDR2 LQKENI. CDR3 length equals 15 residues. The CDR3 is CASSKKPDSGYEQYF. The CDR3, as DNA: TGTGCCAGCTCCAAAAAGCCAGATTCGGGCTACGAGCAGTACTTC. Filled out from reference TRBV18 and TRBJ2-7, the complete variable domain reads NAGVMQNPRHLVRRRGQEARLRCSPMKGHSHVYWYRQLPEEGLKFMVYLQKENIIDESGMPKERFSAEFPKEGPSILRIQQVVRGDSAAYFCASSKKPDSGYEQYFGPGTRLTVT.

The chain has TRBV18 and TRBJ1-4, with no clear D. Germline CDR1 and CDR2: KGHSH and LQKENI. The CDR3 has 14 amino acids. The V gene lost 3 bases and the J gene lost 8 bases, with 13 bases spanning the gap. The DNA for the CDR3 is TGTGCCAGCTCACCCAGTACGGGGAGAGAAAAACTGTTTTTT. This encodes CASSPSTGREKLFF.

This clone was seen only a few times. This CDR3 is CAISEYLGNTEAFF. CDR3 DNA: TGTGCCATCAGTGAGTACCTAGGGAACACTGAAGCTTTCTTT. The chain recombines TRBV10-3 with TRBJ1-1, with D uncertain. CDR3 size: 14 residues. Trimming removed 1 base at V and 1 base at J, with 7 bases between. Germline V gene data show CDR1 as ENHRY and CDR2 as SYGVKD.

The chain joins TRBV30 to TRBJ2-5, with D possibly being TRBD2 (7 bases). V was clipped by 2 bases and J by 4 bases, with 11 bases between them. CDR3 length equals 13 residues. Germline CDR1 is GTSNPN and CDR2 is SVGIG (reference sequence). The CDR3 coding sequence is TGTGCCTGGAGTATGGGGGGGGCAGAGACCCAGTACTTC. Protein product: CAWSMGGAETQYF.

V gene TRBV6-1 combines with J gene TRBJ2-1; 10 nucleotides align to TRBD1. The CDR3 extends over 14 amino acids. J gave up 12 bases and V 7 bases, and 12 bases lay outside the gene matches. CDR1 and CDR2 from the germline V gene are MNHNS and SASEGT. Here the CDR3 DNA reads TGTGCCAGCAACGGACAGGGGGTAGTTTGGTGGCAGTTCTTC. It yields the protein CASNGQGVVWWQFF.

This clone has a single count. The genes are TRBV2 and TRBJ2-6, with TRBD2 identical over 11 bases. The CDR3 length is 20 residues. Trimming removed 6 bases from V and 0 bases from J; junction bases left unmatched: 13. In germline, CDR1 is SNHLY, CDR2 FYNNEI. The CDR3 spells CASRKLAGGSLPSGANVLTF. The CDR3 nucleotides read TGTGCCAGCAGAAAGCTAGCGGGGGGTTCCCTTCCCTCTGGGGCCAACGTCCTGACTTTC.

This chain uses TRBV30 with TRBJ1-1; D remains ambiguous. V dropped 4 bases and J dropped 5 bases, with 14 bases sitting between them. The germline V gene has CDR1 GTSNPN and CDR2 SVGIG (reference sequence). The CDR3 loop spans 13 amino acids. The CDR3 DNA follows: TGTGCCTGGATGGGTCAGAGAGGGACTGAAGCTTTCTTT. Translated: CAWMGQRGTEAFF.

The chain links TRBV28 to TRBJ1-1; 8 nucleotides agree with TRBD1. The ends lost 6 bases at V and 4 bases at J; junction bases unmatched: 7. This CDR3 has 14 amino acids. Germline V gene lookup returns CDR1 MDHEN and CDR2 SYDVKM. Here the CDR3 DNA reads TGTGCCAGCAGGAGACAGGGGTCGGGCACTGAAGCTTTCTTT. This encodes CASRRQGSGTEAFF.

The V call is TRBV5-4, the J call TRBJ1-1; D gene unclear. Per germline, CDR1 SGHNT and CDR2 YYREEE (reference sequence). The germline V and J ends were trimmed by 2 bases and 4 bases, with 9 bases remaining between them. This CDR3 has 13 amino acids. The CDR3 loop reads CASSLSTSTEAFF. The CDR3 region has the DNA TGTGCCAGCAGCTTAAGCACGTCCACTGAAGCTTTCTTT.

The CDR3 nucleotides read TGCAGGATTACAGGGTGTTGTGGCTACACCTTC. Translation: CRITGCCGYTF. The chain has TRBV20-1 and TRBJ1-2, with D perhaps TRBD1 (6 bases). CDR3 length: 11 residues. The germline gives CDR1 DFQATT, CDR2 SNEGSKA (reference sequence).

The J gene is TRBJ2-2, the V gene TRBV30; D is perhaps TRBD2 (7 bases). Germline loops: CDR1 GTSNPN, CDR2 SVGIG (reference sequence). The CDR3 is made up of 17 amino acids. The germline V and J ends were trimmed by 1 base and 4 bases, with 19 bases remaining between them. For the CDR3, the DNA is TGTGCCTGGAGTGGTTTAGCGGCGGGGGCGCGCACCGGGGAGCTGTTTTTT. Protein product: CAWSGLAAGARTGELFF.

This CDR3 is CASSQGLAADTQYF. CDR3 coding DNA: TGCGCCAGCAGCCAAGGACTAGCGGCAGATACGCAGTATTTT. V is TRBV4-1 and J is TRBJ2-3, with 9 bases matching TRBD2. V shed 1 base, J shed 4 bases, and the junction held 0 bases outside the gene matches. The length of the CDR3 is 14 residues. Germline V gives CDR1 MGHRA, CDR2 YSYEKL.

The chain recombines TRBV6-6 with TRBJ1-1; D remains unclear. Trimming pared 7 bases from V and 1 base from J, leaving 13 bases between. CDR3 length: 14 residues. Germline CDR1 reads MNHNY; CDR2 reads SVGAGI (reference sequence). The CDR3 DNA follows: TGTGCCAGCACCCGAAGTGAGGGGAACACTGAAGCTTTCTTT. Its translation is CASTRSEGNTEAFF.

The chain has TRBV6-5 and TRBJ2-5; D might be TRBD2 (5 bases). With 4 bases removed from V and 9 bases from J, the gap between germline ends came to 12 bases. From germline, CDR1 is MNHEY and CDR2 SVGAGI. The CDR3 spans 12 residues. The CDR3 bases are TGTGCCAGCAGTTCCACCGGACTGCCCCAGTACTTC. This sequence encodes CASSSTGLPQYF.

The CDR3 is CASSFSGRVIVSAFF. The CDR3 coding sequence is TGTGCCAGCAGCTTTAGTGGCAGGGTTATTGTGTCAGCTTTCTTT. This chain joins TRBV5-8 and TRBJ1-1; D perhaps matches TRBD1 (5 bases). V gave up 2 bases and J gave up 10 bases, with 21 bases separating them. Germline lookup yields CDR1 SGHTS and CDR2 YDEGEE. The CDR3 totals 15 residues.

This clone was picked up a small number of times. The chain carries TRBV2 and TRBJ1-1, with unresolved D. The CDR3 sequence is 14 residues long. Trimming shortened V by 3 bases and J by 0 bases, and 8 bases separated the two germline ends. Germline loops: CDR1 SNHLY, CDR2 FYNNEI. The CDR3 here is CASSEGRLNTEAFF. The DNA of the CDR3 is TGTGCCAGCAGTGAGGGCAGATTGAACACTGAAGCTTTCTTT.

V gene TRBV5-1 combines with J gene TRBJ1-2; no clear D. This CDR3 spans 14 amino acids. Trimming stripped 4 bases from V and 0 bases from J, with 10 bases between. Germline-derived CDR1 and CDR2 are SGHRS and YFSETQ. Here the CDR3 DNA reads TGCGCCAGCAGCCCCCCCTCCGCTAACTATGGCTACACCTTC. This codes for CASSPPSANYGYTF.

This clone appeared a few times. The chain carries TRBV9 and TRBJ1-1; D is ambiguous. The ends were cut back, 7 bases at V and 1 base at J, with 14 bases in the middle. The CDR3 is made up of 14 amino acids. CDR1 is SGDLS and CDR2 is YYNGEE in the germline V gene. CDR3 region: CASAPSRENTEAFF. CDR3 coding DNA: TGTGCCAGCGCCCCAAGTCGGGAGAACACTGAAGCTTTCTTT. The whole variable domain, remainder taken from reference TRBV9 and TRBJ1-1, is DSGVTQTPKHLITATGQRVTLRCSPRSGDLSVYWYQQSLDQGLQFLIQYYNGEERAKGNILERFSAQQFPDLHSELNLSSLELGDSALYFCASAPSRENTEAFFGQGTRLTVV.

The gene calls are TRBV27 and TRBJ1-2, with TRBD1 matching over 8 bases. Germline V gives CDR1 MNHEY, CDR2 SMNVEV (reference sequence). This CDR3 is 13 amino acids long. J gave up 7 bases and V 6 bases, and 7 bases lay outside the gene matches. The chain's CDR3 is CASRPRGHSGYTF. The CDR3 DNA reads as TGTGCCAGCAGACCCAGGGGGCACTCTGGCTACACCTTC.